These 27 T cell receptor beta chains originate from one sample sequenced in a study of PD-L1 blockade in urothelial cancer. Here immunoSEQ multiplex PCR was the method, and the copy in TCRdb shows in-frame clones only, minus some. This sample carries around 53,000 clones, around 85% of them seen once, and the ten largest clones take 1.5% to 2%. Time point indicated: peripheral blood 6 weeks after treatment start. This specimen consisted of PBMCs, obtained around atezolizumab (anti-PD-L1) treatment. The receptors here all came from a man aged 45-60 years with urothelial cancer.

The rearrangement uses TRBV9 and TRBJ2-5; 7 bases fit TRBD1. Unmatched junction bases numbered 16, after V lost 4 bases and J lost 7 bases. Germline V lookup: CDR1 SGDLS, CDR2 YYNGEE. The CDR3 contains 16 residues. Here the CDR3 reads CASSSPDRALHGTQYF. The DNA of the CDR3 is TGTGCCAGCAGCTCCCCTGACAGGGCCTTGCACGGGACCCAGTACTTC. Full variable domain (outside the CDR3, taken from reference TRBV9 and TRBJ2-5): DSGVTQTPKHLITATGQRVTLRCSPRSGDLSVYWYQQSLDQGLQFLIQYYNGEERAKGNILERFSAQQFPDLHSELNLSSLELGDSALYFCASSSPDRALHGTQYFGPGTRLLVL.

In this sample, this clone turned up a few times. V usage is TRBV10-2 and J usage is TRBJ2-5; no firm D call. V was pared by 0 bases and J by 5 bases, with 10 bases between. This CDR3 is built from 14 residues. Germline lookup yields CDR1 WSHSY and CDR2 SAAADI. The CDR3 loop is CASSESEFRETQYF. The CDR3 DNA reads TGCGCCAGCAGTGAGTCCGAGTTCCGTGAGACCCAGTACTTC.

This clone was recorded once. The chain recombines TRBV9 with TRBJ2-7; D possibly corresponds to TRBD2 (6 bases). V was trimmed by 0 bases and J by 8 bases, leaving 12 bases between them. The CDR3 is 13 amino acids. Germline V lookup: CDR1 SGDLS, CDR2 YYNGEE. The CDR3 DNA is TGTGCCAGCAGCGTAGAAGGACTACAGCAGCAGTACTTC. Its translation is CASSVEGLQQQYF.

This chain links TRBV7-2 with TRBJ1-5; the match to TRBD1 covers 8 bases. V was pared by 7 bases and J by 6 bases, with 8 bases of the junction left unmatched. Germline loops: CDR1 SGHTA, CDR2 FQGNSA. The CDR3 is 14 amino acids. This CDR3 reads CASTITGGGQPQHF. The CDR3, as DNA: TGTGCCAGCACAATAACAGGGGGAGGTCAGCCCCAGCATTTT. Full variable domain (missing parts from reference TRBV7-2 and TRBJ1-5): GAGVSQSPSNKVTEKGKDVELRCDPISGHTALYWYRQSLGQGLEFLIYFQGNSAPDKSGLPSDRFSAERTGGSVSTLTIQRTQQEDSAVYLCASTITGGGQPQHFGDGTRLSIL.

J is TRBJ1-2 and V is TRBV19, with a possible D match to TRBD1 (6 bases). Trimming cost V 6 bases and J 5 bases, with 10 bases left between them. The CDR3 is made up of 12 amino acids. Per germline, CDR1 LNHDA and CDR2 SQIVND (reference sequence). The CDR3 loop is CASRDSLYGYTF. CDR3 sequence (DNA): TGTGCCAGTAGGGACAGCCTGTATGGCTACACCTTC.

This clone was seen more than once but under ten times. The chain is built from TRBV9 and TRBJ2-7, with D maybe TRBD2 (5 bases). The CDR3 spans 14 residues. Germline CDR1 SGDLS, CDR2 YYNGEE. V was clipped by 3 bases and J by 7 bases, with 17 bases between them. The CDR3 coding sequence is TGTGCCAGCAGCGCCAGCCTATTCGGAGGAGAGCAGTACTTC. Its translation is CASSASLFGGEQYF.

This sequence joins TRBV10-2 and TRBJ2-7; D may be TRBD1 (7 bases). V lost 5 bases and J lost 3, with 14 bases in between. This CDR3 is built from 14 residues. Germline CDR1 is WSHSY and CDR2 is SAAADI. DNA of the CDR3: TGCGCCAGCAGTCCAGGGGGGAGCTTCTACGAGCAGTACTTC. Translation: CASSPGGSFYEQYF.

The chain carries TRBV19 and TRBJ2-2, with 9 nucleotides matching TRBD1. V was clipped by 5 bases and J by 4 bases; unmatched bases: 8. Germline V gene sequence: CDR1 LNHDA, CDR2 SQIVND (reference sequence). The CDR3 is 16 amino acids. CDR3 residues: CASSPRTGVFTGELFF. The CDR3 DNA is TGTGCCAGTAGTCCGAGGACAGGGGTGTTCACCGGGGAGCTGTTTTTT.

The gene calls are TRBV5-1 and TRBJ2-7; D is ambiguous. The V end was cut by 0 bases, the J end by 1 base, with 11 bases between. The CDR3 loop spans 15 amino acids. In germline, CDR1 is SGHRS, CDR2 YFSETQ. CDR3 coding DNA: TGCGCCAGCAGCTTGGAGCTATCGAATTCCTACGAGCAGTACTTC. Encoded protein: CASSLELSNSYEQYF. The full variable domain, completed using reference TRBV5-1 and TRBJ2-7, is KAGVTQTPRYLIKTRGQQVTLSCSPISGHRSVSWYQQTPGQGLQFLFEYFSETQRNKGNFPGRFSGRQFSNSRSEMNVSTLELGDSALYLCASSLELSNSYEQYFGPGTRLTVT.

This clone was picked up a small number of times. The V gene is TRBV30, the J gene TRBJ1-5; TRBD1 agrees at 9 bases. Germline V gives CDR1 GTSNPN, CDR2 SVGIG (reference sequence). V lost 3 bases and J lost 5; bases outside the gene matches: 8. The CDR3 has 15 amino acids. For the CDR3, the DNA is TGTGCCTGGAGCCGACAGGGGGTGCCCTATCAGCCCCAGCATTTT. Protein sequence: CAWSRQGVPYQPQHF. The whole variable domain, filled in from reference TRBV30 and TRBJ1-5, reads SQTIHQWPATLVQPVGSPLSLECTVEGTSNPNLYWYRQAAGRGLQLLFYSVGIGQISSEVPQNLSASRPQDRQFILSSKKLLLSDSGFYLCAWSRQGVPYQPQHFGDGTRLSIL.

CDR3 nucleotide sequence: TGTGCCAGCAGTGAACTTGCGAACACCGGGGAGCTGTTTTTT. Its translation is CASSELANTGELFF. The V gene is TRBV6-4, the J gene TRBJ2-2; the D is unclear. CDR1 MRHNA and CDR2 SNTAGT come from the germline V gene. The CDR3 is 14 amino acids. V was shortened by 3 bases and J by 0 bases, with 5 bases between the two germline ends.

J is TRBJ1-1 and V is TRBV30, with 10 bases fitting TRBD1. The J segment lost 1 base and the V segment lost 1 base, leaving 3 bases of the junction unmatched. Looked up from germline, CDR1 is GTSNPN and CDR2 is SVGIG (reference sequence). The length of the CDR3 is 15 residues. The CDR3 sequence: CAWSGGTGENTEAFF. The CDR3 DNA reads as TGTGCCTGGAGTGGGGGGACAGGGGAGAACACTGAAGCTTTCTTT.

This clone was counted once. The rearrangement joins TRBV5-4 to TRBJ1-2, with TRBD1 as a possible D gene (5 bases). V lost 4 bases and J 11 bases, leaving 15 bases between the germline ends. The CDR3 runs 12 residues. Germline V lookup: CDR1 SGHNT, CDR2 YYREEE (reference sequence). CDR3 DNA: TGTGCCAGCAGCCCCGGGGGTATGCGGTACACCTTC. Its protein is CASSPGGMRYTF.

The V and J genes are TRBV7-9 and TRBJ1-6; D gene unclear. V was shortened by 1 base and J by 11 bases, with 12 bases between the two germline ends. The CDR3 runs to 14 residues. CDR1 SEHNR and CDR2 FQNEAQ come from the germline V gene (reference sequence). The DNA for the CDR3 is TGTGCCAGCAGCTTAGGTCGGCCAGGTGCACCCCTCCACTTT. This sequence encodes CASSLGRPGAPLHF.

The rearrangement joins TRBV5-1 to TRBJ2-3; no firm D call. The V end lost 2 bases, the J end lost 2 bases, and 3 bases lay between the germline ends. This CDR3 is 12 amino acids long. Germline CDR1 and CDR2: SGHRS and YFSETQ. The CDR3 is CASSFNTDTQYF. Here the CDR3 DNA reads TGCGCCAGCAGCTTTAACACAGATACGCAGTATTTT. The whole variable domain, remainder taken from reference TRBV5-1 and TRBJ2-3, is KAGVTQTPRYLIKTRGQQVTLSCSPISGHRSVSWYQQTPGQGLQFLFEYFSETQRNKGNFPGRFSGRQFSNSRSEMNVSTLELGDSALYLCASSFNTDTQYFGPGTRLTVL.

Here the CDR3 DNA reads TGTGCCAGCATCGGACAGGGGGCTGTCACCGGGGAGCTGTTTTTT. Translating it yields CASIGQGAVTGELFF. The chain has TRBV2 and TRBJ2-2, with 11 nucleotides matching TRBD1. Trimming cost V 7 bases and J 4 bases; bases outside gene matches: 5. The CDR3 length is 15 residues. The germline V gene encodes CDR1 SNHLY and CDR2 FYNNEI.

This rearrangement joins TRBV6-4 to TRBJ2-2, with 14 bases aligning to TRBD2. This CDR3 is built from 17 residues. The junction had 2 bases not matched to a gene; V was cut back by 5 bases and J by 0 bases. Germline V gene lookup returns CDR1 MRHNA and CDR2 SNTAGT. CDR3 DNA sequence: TGTGCCAGCAGTCGGACTAGCGGGGGGACGAACACCGGGGAGCTGTTTTTT. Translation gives CASSRTSGGTNTGELFF.

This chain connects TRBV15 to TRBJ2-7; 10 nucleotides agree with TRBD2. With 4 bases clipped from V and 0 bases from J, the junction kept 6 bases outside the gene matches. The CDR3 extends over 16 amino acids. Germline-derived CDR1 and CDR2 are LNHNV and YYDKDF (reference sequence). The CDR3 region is CATSTKTSGRSYEQYF. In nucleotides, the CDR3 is TGTGCCACCAGCACAAAGACTAGCGGGCGCTCCTACGAGCAGTACTTC. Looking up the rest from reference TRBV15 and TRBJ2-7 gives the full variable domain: DAMVIQNPRYQVTQFGKPVTLSCSQTLNHNVMYWYQQKSSQAPKLLFHYYDKDFNNEADTPDNFQSRRPNTSFCFLDIRSPGLGDTAMYLCATSTKTSGRSYEQYFGPGTRLTVT.

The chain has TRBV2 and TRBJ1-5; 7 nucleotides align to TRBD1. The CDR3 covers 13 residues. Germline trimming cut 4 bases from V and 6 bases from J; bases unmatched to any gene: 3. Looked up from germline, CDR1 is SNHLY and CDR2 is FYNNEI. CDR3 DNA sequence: TGTGCCAGCAGTGGGGACAGCGGTCAGCCCCAGCATTTT. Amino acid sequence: CASSGDSGQPQHF.

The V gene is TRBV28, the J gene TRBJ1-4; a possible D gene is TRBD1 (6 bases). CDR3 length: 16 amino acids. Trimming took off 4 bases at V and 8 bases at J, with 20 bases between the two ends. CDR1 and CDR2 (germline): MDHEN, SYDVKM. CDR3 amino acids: CASSSPSGAHREKLFF. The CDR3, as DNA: TGTGCCAGCAGTTCTCCTTCAGGGGCCCACAGGGAAAAACTGTTTTTT.

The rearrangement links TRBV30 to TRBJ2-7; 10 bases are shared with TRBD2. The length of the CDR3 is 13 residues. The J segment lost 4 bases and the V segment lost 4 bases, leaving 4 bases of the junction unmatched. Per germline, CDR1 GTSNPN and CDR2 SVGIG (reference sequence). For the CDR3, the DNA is TGTGCCTGGACGAGCGGGAGGGCATACGAGCAGTACTTC. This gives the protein CAWTSGRAYEQYF.

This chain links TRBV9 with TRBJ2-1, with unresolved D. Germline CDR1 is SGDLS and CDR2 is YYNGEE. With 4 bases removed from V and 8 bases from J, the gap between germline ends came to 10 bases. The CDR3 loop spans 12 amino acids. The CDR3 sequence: CASSPPSHEQFF. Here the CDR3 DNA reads TGTGCCAGCAGCCCCCCAAGCCATGAGCAGTTCTTC.

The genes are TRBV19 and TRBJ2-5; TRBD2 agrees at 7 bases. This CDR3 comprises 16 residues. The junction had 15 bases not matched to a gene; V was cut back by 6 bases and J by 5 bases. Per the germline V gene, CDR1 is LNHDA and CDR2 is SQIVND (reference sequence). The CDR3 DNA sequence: TGTGCCAGTAGCCAGACTGGGGTCGGGGGGTCGGAGACCCAGTACTTC. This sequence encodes CASSQTGVGGSETQYF.

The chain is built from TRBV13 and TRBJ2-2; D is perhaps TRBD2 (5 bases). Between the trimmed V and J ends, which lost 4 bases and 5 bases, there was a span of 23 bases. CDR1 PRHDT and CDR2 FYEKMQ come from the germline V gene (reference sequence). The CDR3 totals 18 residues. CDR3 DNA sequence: TGTGCCAGCAGCTCAATACTTTCCGGGAACAAAAATACCGGGGAGCTGTTTTTT. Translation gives CASSSILSGNKNTGELFF.

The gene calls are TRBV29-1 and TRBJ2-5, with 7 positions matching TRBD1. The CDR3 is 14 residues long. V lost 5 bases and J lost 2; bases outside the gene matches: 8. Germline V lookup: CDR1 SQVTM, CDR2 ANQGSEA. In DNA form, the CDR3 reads TGCAGCGTTCAACAGGGGTTGGGTCAAGAGACCCAGTACTTC. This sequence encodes CSVQQGLGQETQYF.

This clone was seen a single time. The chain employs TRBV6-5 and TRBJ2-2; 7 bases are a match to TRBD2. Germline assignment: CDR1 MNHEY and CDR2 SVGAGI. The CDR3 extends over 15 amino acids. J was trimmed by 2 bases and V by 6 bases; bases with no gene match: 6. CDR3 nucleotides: TGTGCCAGCAGCCAAGCGGGGAGTAACACCGGGGAGCTGTTTTTT. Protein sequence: CASSQAGSNTGELFF.

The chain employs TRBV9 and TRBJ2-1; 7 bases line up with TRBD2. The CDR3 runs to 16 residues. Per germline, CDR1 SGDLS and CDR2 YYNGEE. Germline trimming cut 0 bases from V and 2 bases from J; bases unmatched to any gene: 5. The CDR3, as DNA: TGTGCCAGCAGCGTAGGGGTGGGAGGGACCTACAATGAGCAGTTCTTC. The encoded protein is CASSVGVGGTYNEQFF.